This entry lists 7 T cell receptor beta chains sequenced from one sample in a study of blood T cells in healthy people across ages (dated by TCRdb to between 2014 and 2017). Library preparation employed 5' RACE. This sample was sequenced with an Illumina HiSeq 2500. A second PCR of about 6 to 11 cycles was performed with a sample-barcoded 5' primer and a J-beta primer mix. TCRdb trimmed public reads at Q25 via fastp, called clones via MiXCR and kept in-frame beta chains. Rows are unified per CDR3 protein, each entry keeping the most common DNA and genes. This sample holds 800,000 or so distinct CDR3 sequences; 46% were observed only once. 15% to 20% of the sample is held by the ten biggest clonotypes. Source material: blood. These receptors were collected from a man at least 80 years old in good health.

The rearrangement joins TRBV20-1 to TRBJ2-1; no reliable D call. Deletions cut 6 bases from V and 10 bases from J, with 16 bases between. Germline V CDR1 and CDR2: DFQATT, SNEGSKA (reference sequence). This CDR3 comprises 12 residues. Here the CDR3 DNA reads TGCAGTGCAAGACCCGCGGTAATGGAGCAGTTCTTC. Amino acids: CSARPAVMEQFF.

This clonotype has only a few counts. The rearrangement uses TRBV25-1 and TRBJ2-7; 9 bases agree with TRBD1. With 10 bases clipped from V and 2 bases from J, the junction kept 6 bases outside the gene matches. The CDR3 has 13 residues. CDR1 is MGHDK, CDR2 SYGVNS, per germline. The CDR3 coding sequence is TGTGCCACAGGGGGACAGGGAACCTACGAGCAGTACTTC. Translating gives CATGGQGTYEQYF.

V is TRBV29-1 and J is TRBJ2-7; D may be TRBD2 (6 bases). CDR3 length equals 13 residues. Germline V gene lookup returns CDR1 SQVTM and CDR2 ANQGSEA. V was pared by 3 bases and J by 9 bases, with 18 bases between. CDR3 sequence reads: CSVESGRLTGQYF. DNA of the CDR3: TGCAGCGTTGAGAGCGGGCGGTTGACTGGGCAGTACTTC.

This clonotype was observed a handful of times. CDR3: CASGGSNTEAFF. The CDR3 bases are TGTGCCTCGGGCGGATCGAACACTGAAGCTTTCTTT. This sequence joins TRBV7-2 and TRBJ1-1; D remains ambiguous. The V gene's germline CDR1 is SGHTA and CDR2 FQGNSA. V lost 11 bases to trimming and J lost 1 base, with 11 bases between them. CDR3 length: 12 amino acids.

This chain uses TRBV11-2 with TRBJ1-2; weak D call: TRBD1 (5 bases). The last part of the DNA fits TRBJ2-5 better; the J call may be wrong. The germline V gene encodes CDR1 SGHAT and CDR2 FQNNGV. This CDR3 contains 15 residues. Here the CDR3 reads CASSLGTTGGETQYF. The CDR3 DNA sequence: TGTGCCAGCAGCTTAGGGACAACGGGTGGAGAGACCCAGTACTTC.

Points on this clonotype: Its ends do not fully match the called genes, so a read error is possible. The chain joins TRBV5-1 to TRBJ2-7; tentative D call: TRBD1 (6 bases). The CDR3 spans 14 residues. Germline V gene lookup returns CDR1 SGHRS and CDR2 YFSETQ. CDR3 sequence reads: CASSLDTNRDERYF. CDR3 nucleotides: TGCGCCAGCAGCTTGGACACCAACAGGGACGAGCGGTACTTC.

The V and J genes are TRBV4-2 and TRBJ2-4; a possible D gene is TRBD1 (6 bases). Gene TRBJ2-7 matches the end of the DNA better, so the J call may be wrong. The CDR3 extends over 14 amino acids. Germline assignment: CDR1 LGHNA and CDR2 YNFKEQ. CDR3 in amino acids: CASSQGGDIGEQYF. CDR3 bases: TGTGCCAGCAGCCAAGGTGGGGACATTGGCGAGCAGTACTTC.